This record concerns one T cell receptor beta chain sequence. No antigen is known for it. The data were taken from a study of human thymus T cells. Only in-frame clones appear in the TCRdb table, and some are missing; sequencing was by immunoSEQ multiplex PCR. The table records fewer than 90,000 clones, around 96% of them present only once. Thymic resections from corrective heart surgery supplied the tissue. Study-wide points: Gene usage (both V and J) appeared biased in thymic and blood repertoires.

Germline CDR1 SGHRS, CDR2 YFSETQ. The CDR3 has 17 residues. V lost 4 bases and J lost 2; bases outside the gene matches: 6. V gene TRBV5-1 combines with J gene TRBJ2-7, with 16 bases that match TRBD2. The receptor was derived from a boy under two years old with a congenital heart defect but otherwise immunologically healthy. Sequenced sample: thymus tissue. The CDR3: CASSVGLAGGPTYEQYF. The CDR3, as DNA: TGCGCCAGCAGCGTGGGACTAGCGGGAGGGCCGACCTACGAGCAGTACTTC.